In this sample, the clone carrying this TCR beta chain turned up a few times. This entry comes from a study of human T cells and chemical hapten exposure. Trimming stripped 5 bases from V and 4 bases from J, with 12 bases between. The CDR3 is made up of 13 amino acids. The germline V gene encodes CDR1 DFQATT and CDR2 SNEGSKA (reference sequence). As to time point: patch test 1, 2 weeks after DPC sensitization. Regarding treatment: therapeutic diphenylcyclopropenone sensitization with weekly scalp DPC. TCRdb re-called the RACE reads through MiXCR, storing one row per CDR3 protein. The sample has fewer than 200,000 distinct CDR3 sequences, about 22% seen once; the top ten hold 6.7%.

This clonotype originated in a woman between 45 and 65 years old with alopecia areata. Some clones in this sample may be carry-over from other donors' samples. The chain joins TRBV20-1 to TRBJ2-1; D perhaps matches TRBD2 (6 bases). The input for sequencing was whole blood, taken in connection with sensitization to the hapten diphenylcyclopropenone (DPC). CDR3 loop: CSAPGLGYNEQFF. The CDR3 region has the DNA TGCAGTGCTCCGGGACTGGGTTACAATGAGCAGTTCTTC.